Listed below are T cell receptor beta chains from one sample, sequenced in a study of blood T cell repertoires in COVID-19. Assay: immunoSEQ multiplex PCR; the TCRdb copy retains only in-frame clones and omits some. The sample contains roughly 35,000 clones, about 90% of which appear only once. Sequencing was done on a sample of peripheral blood. The receptors were gathered from a man in his fifties or sixties with active COVID-19. CDR3s leave out the opening cysteine and the closing phenylalanine or tryptophan. The order of the fields is V gene, J gene, CDR3 protein.

V gene: TRBV6-5; J gene: TRBJ2-5; CDR3 protein: ASKTGWGQETQY
V gene: TRBV5-5; J gene: TRBJ2-7; CDR3 protein: ASSQGQNYEQY
V gene: TRBV7-9; J gene: TRBJ1-4; CDR3 protein: ASSPGQMNEKLF
V gene: TRBV2; J gene: TRBJ2-1; CDR3 protein: ASSPGKDRARSYNEQF
V gene: TRBV18; J gene: TRBJ2-4; CDR3 protein: ASSPRASGRIAKNIQY
V gene: TRBV30; J gene: TRBJ2-2; CDR3 protein: AWSVHDTRVDFANTGELF
V gene: TRBV5-6; J gene: TRBJ1-3; CDR3 protein: ASSLGQYYSGNTIY
V gene: TRBV7-2; J gene: TRBJ2-5; CDR3 protein: ASSFLGQGTETQY
V gene: TRBV7-2; J gene: TRBJ2-7; CDR3 protein: ASSPGAYEQY
V gene: TRBV28; J gene: TRBJ2-7; CDR3 protein: ASSRPTGGSYEQY
V gene: TRBV19; J gene: TRBJ2-2; CDR3 protein: ASSRTGEPGELF
V gene: TRBV5-6; J gene: TRBJ2-7; CDR3 protein: ASSLVGGGPYEQY
V gene: TRBV27; J gene: TRBJ2-7; CDR3 protein: ASRKRMLAGASSYEQY
V gene: TRBV7-9; J gene: TRBJ2-3; CDR3 protein: ASSLSPGPTDTQY
V gene: TRBV13; J gene: TRBJ2-3; CDR3 protein: ASSPGRRVTDTQY
V gene: TRBV29-1; J gene: TRBJ1-2; CDR3 protein: SGGGNYGYT
V gene: TRBV24-1; J gene: TRBJ2-7; CDR3 protein: ATSDGLAGVYEQY
V gene: TRBV5-1; J gene: TRBJ2-1; CDR3 protein: ASSFLAGVDNEQF
V gene: TRBV5-1; J gene: TRBJ2-5; CDR3 protein: ASSLSSGRGETQY
V gene: TRBV5-1; J gene: TRBJ2-5; CDR3 protein: ASSLAGTSGQETQY
V gene: TRBV3-1/TRBV3-2; J gene: TRBJ2-7; CDR3 protein: ASSPVKGTGPSYEQY
V gene: TRBV21-1; J gene: TRBJ2-7; CDR3 protein: ASSKATGGTREQY
V gene: TRBV7-9; J gene: TRBJ1-1; CDR3 protein: ATSLSTSTEAF
V gene: TRBV6-6; J gene: TRBJ1-5; CDR3 protein: ASLQAWGNQPQH
V gene: TRBV5-1; J gene: TRBJ2-5; CDR3 protein: ASSLAGTSGGQETQY
V gene: TRBV12-3/TRBV12-4; J gene: TRBJ2-5; CDR3 protein: ASSLENPETQY
V gene: TRBV27; J gene: TRBJ1-1; CDR3 protein: ASSFRHQGEAF
V gene: TRBV7-2; J gene: TRBJ1-5; CDR3 protein: ASSLVQGGNQPQH
V gene: TRBV27; J gene: TRBJ1-1; CDR3 protein: ASSLRVRGNTEAF
V gene: TRBV2; J gene: TRBJ1-3; CDR3 protein: ASSEARARGAAGNTIY
V gene: TRBV14; J gene: TRBJ2-3; CDR3 protein: ASSQTGRATDRDTQY
V gene: TRBV7-2; J gene: TRBJ2-1; CDR3 protein: ASSLAGTGLLAGGLF
V gene: TRBV5-4; J gene: TRBJ2-5; CDR3 protein: ASSPGGVGETQY
V gene: TRBV29-1; J gene: TRBJ2-1; CDR3 protein: SAGTSGSDEQF
V gene: TRBV29-1; J gene: TRBJ1-2; CDR3 protein: SVDRSDGYT
V gene: TRBV7-7; J gene: TRBJ2-7; CDR3 protein: ASSLVSGGEQY
V gene: TRBV19; J gene: TRBJ1-1; CDR3 protein: ASSIAGHQNTEAF
V gene: TRBV6-6; J gene: TRBJ2-7; CDR3 protein: ASRRGTDPAYEQY
V gene: TRBV14; J gene: TRBJ2-7; CDR3 protein: ASSYSLIQGSLQAEQY
V gene: TRBV29-1; J gene: TRBJ2-7; CDR3 protein: SVEGPPGQTYEQY
V gene: TRBV11-1; J gene: TRBJ2-5; CDR3 protein: ASSAQGSVKTQY
V gene: TRBV7-9; J gene: TRBJ1-2; CDR3 protein: ASDLNSGYT
V gene: TRBV28; J gene: TRBJ2-3; CDR3 protein: ASKLASLVGVTQY
V gene: TRBV25-1; J gene: TRBJ2-1; CDR3 protein: ASTPGLAGWGEQF
V gene: TRBV6-5; J gene: TRBJ1-1; CDR3 protein: ASSYRVGATNTEAF
V gene: TRBV29-1; J gene: TRBJ1-4; CDR3 protein: SVRGIPNEKLF